This T cell receptor beta chain was sequenced in a study of T cell responses to AZD1222 COVID-19 vaccine. Study-level background: Doses given second, at about 4 or about 12 weeks, were pooled. Study-level results: The donors showed a predominance of white British ancestry and of females, with possible underestimation of clonal diversity. None of the repertoires were sampled until the peak T cell response had passed.

CDR1 and CDR2 from the germline V gene are LGHDT and YNNKEL (reference sequence). The CDR3 is 14 amino acids. Trimming pared 4 bases from V and 3 bases from J, leaving 13 bases between. As concerns this clone: Its cognate antigen is unknown.

The method was immunoSEQ multiplex PCR; TCRdb's version includes in-frame clones alone and lacks a portion of them. The sample shows about 110,000 clones, roughly nine tenths of them seen only once. The input for sequencing was peripheral blood, taken on day 0 of AZD1222 vaccination. The rearrangement uses TRBV3-1 (or the pseudogene TRBV3-2) and TRBJ2-7; possibly TRBD1 for D (5 bases). This sequence originates from an adult in good health. This chain's CDR3 is CASSRRTSIYEQYF. The CDR3 DNA reads TGTGCCAGCAGCCGTAGGACATCGATCTACGAGCAGTACTTC.